This TCR beta chain stems from a study of T cell changes during pregnancy in multiple sclerosis. In germline, CDR1 is LGHNT, CDR2 FRNRAP. Trimming stripped 5 bases from V and 8 bases from J, with 10 bases between. This CDR3 comprises 12 residues. Sequenced by immunoSEQ multiplex PCR; TCRdb stores in-frame clones only, minus some. The sample contains about 76,000 clones, 92% of which appear only once. This chain joins TRBV12-5 and TRBJ2-1; possibly TRBD2 for D (5 bases). The sample here was peripheral blood, taken after pregnancy. The receptor's source is a female donor in good health, enrolled as a control in a pregnancy study. Here the CDR3 reads CASGLAGYEQFF. The CDR3 bases are TGTGCTAGTGGTCTTGCGGGTTATGAGCAGTTCTTC. Complete variable domain (other parts from reference TRBV12-5 and TRBJ2-1): DARVTQTPRHKVTEMGQEVTMRCQPILGHNTVFWYRQTMMQGLELLAYFRNRAPLDDSGMPKDRFSAEMPDATLATLKIQPSEPRDSAVYFCASGLAGYEQFFGPGTRLTVL.